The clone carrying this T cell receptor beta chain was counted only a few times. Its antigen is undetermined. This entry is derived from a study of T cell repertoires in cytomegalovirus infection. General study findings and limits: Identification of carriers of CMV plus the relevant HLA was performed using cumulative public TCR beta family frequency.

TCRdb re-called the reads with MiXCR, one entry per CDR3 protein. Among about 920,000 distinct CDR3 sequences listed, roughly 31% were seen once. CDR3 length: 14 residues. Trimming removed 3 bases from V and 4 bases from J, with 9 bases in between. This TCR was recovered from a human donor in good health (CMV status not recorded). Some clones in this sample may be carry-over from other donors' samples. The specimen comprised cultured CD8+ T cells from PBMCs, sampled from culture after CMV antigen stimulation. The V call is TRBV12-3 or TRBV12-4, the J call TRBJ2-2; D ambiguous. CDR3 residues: CASSLIPGTGELFF. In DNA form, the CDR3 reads TGTGCCAGCAGTTTGATTCCGGGCACCGGGGAGCTGTTTTTT.